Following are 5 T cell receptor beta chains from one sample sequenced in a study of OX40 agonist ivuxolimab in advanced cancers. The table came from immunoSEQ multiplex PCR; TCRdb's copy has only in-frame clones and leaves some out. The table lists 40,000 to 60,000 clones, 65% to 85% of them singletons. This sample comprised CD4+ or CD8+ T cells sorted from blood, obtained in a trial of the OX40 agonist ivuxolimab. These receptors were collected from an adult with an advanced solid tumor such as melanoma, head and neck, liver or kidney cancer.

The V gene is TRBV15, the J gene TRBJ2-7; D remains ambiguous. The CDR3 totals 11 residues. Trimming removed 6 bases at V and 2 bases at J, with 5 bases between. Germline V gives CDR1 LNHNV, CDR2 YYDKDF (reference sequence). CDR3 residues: CATSQAYEQYF. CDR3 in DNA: TGTGCCACCAGTCAAGCCTACGAGCAGTACTTC. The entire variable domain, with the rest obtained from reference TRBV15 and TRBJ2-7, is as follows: DAMVIQNPRYQVTQFGKPVTLSCSQTLNHNVMYWYQQKSSQAPKLLFHYYDKDFNNEADTPDNFQSRRPNTSFCFLDIRSPGLGDTAMYLCATSQAYEQYFGPGTRLTVT.

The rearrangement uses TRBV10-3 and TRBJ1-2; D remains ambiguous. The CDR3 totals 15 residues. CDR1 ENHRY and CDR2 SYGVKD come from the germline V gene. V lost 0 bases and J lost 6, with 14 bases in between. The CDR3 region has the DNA TGTGCCATCAGTGAGTCCCCTGAAGCAGATAATGGCTACACCTTC. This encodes CAISESPEADNGYTF.

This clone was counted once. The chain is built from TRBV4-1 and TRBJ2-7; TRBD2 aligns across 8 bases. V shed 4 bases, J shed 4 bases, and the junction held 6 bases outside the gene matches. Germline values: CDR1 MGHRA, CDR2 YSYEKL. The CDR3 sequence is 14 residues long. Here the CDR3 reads CASSLERGQYEQYF. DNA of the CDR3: TGCGCCAGCAGCCTAGAGCGGGGGCAATACGAGCAGTACTTC.

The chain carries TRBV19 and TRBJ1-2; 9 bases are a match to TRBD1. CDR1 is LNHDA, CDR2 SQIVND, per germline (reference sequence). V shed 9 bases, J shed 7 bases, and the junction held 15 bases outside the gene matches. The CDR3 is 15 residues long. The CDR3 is CASAGQGSWLVGYTF. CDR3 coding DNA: TGTGCCAGCGCTGGACAGGGGAGTTGGTTGGTTGGCTACACCTTC.

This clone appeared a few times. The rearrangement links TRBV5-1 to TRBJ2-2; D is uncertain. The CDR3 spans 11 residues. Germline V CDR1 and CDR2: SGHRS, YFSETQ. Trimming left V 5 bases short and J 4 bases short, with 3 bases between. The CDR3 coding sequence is TGCGCCAGCAGAAGCACCGGGGAGCTGTTTTTT. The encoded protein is CASRSTGELFF.